A single sample gave rise to the 9 T cell receptor beta chains below, sequenced in a study of cytomegalovirus exposure and HLA in healthy donors. The PCR used 60 Vbeta and 13 Jbeta primers. The data were produced by immunoSEQ multiplex PCR, yet TCRdb's version contains in-frame clones alone and is incomplete. The specimen's table records under 200,000 clones. Input material: PBMCs. The receptor source for this set is a man under 40 in good health and CMV-seronegative.

This chain links TRBV19 with TRBJ2-3; D may be TRBD1 (5 bases). Between the trimmed V and J ends, which lost 7 bases and 2 bases, there was a span of 16 bases. The CDR3 sequence is 15 residues long. CDR1 and CDR2 from the germline V gene are LNHDA and SQIVND (reference sequence). Here the CDR3 DNA reads TGTGCCAGTAATAGACAGTCCTCCATCACAGATACGCAGTATTTT. Amino acids: CASNRQSSITDTQYF. Together with reference TRBV19 and TRBJ2-3, the CDR3 gives the full variable domain: DGGITQSPKYLFRKEGQNVTLSCEQNLNHDAMYWYRQDPGQGLRLIYYSQIVNDFQKGDIAEGYSVSREKKESFPLTVTSAQKNPTAFYLCASNRQSSITDTQYFGPGTRLTVL.

The chain recombines TRBV27 with TRBJ2-7, with D maybe TRBD2 (5 bases). The CDR3 has 11 amino acids. CDR1 and CDR2 from the germline V gene are MNHEY and SMNVEV (reference sequence). The ends were cut back, 6 bases at V and 4 bases at J, with 7 bases in the middle. Here the CDR3 DNA reads TGTGCCAGCAGCCCGGGGTACGAGCAGTACTTC. It translates to CASSPGYEQYF.

Here the CDR3 reads CASSPTSGFLSSYEQYF. The CDR3 DNA is TGTGCCAGCAGCCCAACTTCAGGGTTCTTGTCCTCCTACGAGCAGTACTTC. V gene TRBV11-3 combines with J gene TRBJ2-7; a weak D match, TRBD1 (5 bases). CDR3 length: 17 residues. With 5 bases removed from V and 0 bases from J, the gap between germline ends came to 20 bases. The V gene's germline CDR1 is SGHNT and CDR2 YENEEA.

The chain carries TRBV9 and TRBJ2-2; no definite D call. The germline V gene encodes CDR1 SGDLS and CDR2 YYNGEE. The CDR3 is made up of 15 amino acids. V was clipped by 2 bases and J by 2 bases, with 10 bases between them. The CDR3 protein is CASSVDSLNTGELFF. CDR3 sequence (DNA): TGTGCCAGCAGCGTCGACTCCCTAAACACCGGGGAGCTGTTTTTT.

V and J are TRBV5-1 and TRBJ2-1; 9 nucleotides match TRBD1. The V and J ends lost 6 bases and 4 bases, in that order; junction bases with no gene match: 5. Germline V lookup: CDR1 SGHRS, CDR2 YFSETQ. This CDR3 is built from 14 residues. The CDR3 reads CASMRDRDYNEQFF. The CDR3 nucleotides read TGCGCCAGCATGAGGGACAGGGATTACAATGAGCAGTTCTTC.

The CDR3 coding sequence is TGCGCCAGCAGCTTGAACGGGCAGGGGGAAAAACTGTTTTTT. It codes for CASSLNGQGEKLFF. This chain uses TRBV5-1 with TRBJ1-4; a possible D gene is TRBD1 (6 bases). Germline V lookup: CDR1 SGHRS, CDR2 YFSETQ. The CDR3 consists of 14 residues. V gave up 1 base and J gave up 8 bases, with 12 bases separating them.

This chain uses TRBV29-1 with TRBJ2-3, with 10 bases lining up with TRBD2. This CDR3 is built from 14 residues. Germline assignment: CDR1 SQVTM and CDR2 ANQGSEA. J gave up 3 bases and V 4 bases, and 4 bases lay outside the gene matches. The DNA for the CDR3 is TGCAGCGTTGGAGCGGGAGGGTGGACAGATACGCAGTATTTT. The encoded protein is CSVGAGGWTDTQYF.

This chain uses TRBV28 with TRBJ1-5, with a tentative D call TRBD1 (5 bases). Germline lookup yields CDR1 MDHEN and CDR2 SYDVKM. V was trimmed by 1 base and J by 0 bases, leaving 10 bases between them. The CDR3 covers 16 residues. In DNA form, the CDR3 reads TGTGCCAGCAGTTTATTTACAGGCGGTAGCAATCAGCCCCAGCATTTT. The encoded protein is CASSLFTGGSNQPQHF.

This chain connects TRBV6-6 to TRBJ1-1; D is possibly TRBD1 (6 bases). V lost 5 bases to trimming and J lost 0 bases, with 16 bases between them. This CDR3 has 16 residues. Germline V gene data show CDR1 as MNHNY and CDR2 as SVGAGI (reference sequence). The CDR3 nucleotides read TGTGCCAGCAGTAACCTAGGACAGATCATGAACACTGAAGCTTTCTTT. As protein: CASSNLGQIMNTEAFF.